The 3 T cell receptor beta chains in this list originate from one sample, sequenced in a study of T cell responses to AZD1222 COVID-19 vaccine. This table comes from immunoSEQ multiplex PCR, and its TCRdb copy is limited to in-frame clones, with some not included. The table includes 150,000 to 200,000 clones, roughly 92% detected once. The starting material was peripheral blood, obtained on day 0 of AZD1222 vaccination. The receptors come from an adult in good health.

A single count supports this clone. The chain couples TRBV10-3 to TRBJ2-2; 11 bases line up with TRBD2. The CDR3 covers 17 residues. Per germline, CDR1 ENHRY and CDR2 SYGVKD. Losses at the gene ends were 4 bases for V and 7 bases for J; bases not matched to a gene: 11. Written as DNA, the CDR3 is TGTGCCATCAGTGTCTTAGCGGGAGGGCCCTCGGGCGGGGAGCTGTTTTTT. Protein product: CAISVLAGGPSGGELFF.

The chain couples TRBV7-8 to TRBJ1-1; tentative D call: TRBD1 (6 bases). V shed 5 bases and J shed 7 bases, with 20 bases lying between them. From germline, CDR1 is SGHVS and CDR2 FQNEAQ. The CDR3 is 15 residues long. The CDR3: CASSTRGSTGHEAFF. The CDR3 nucleotides are TGTGCCAGCAGCACCAGGGGATCGACAGGTCATGAAGCTTTCTTT.

V and J are TRBV6-1 and TRBJ1-1, with TRBD1 matching over 8 bases. Germline CDR1 and CDR2: MNHNS and SASEGT. Trimming removed 2 bases from V and 3 bases from J; junction bases left unmatched: 11. CDR3 length: 17 amino acids. The CDR3, as DNA: TGTGCCAGCAGTGAATTGGGTCAGGGGGCGCGAGACACTGAAGCTTTCTTT. Its protein is CASSELGQGARDTEAFF.